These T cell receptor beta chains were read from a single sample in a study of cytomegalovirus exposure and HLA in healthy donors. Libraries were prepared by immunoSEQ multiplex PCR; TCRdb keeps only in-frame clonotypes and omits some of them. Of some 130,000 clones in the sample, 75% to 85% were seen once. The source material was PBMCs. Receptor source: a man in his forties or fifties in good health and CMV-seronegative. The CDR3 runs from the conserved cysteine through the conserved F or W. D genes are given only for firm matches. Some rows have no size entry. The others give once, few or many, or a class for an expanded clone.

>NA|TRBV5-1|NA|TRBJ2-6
CASSLASYSGANVLTF
TGCGCCAGCAGCTTGGCCAGTTACTCTGGGGCCAACGTCCTGACTTTC
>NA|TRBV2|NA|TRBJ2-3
CASSEGTGTDTQYF
TGTGCCAGCAGTGAGGGAACAGGGACAGATACGCAGTATTTT
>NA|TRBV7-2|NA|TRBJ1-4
CASSLHAPPEGKLFF
TGTGCCAGCAGCTTACATGCCCCGCCAGAGGGAAAACTGTTTTTT
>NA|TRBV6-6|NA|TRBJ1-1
CASSYPDTEAFF
TGTGCCAGCAGTTACCCGGACACTGAAGCTTTCTTT
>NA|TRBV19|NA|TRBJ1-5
CASNTDRRNQPQHF
TGTGCCAGTAACACCGACCGCAGGAATCAGCCCCAGCATTTT
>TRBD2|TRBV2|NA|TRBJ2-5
CASSARGLAEETQYF
TGTGCCAGCTCCGCCAGAGGACTAGCAGAAGAGACCCAGTACTTC
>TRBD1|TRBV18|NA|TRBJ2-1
CASSLGTGVNEQFF
TGTGCCAGCTCCCTCGGGACAGGGGTGAATGAGCAGTTCTTC
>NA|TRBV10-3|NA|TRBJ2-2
CATHGFLTRTGELFF
TGTGCCACGCACGGGTTCCTGACCCGCACCGGGGAGCTGTTTTTT
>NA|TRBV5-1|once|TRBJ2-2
CASRKNQGTGELFF
TGCGCCAGCAGAAAAAATCAGGGCACCGGGGAGCTGTTTTTT
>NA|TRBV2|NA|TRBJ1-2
CASSEGQGYGYTF
TGTGCCAGCAGTGAAGGCCAGGGCTATGGCTACACCTTC
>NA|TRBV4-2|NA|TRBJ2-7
CASGGGGYEQYF
TGTGCCAGCGGGGGAGGCGGCTACGAGCAGTACTTC